Following are 14 T cell receptor beta chains from one sample sequenced in a study of shared clonotypes between healthy human individuals. Only in-frame clones appear in the TCRdb table, and some are missing; sequencing was by immunoSEQ multiplex PCR. The sample holds roughly 380,000 clones, just over 95% seen once. Sequencing was done on a sample of memory CD8+ T cells sorted from blood. This sample's subset: CD45RO+ cells pooled with CCR7-negative TemRA cells. Every receptor here comes from a man under 40 in good health.

The chain recombines TRBV5-1 with TRBJ2-5; D unclear. This CDR3 contains 15 residues. Germline CDR1 reads SGHRS; CDR2 reads YFSETQ. With 0 bases removed from V and 4 bases from J, the gap between germline ends came to 13 bases. The CDR3 spells CASSLGGSNGETQYF. In nucleotides, the CDR3 is TGCGCCAGCAGCTTGGGGGGTAGTAACGGAGAGACCCAGTACTTC.

The chain has TRBV19 and TRBJ1-5, with TRBD1 as a possible D gene (5 bases). The CDR3 is 15 amino acids. Trimming took off 4 bases at V and 0 bases at J, with 10 bases between the two ends. Per the germline V gene, CDR1 is LNHDA and CDR2 is SQIVND (reference sequence). This CDR3 is CASSKQDYSNQPQHF. CDR3 sequence (DNA): TGTGCCAGTAGTAAACAGGATTATAGCAATCAGCCCCAGCATTTT.

The rearrangement links TRBV11-3 to TRBJ2-2; 8 bases fit TRBD2. Looked up from germline, CDR1 is SGHNT and CDR2 is YENEEA. The CDR3 is made up of 16 amino acids. V lost 4 bases, J lost 4 bases, and 8 bases stayed unmatched. The CDR3 is CASSSFGREGTGELFF. The CDR3 bases are TGTGCCAGCAGCTCCTTCGGGAGGGAGGGCACCGGGGAGCTGTTTTTT.

This rearrangement joins TRBV6-5 to TRBJ2-1; possibly TRBD2 for D (5 bases). Trimming stripped 6 bases from V and 0 bases from J, with 6 bases between. CDR3 length equals 13 residues. Germline CDR1 is MNHEY and CDR2 is SVGAGI. The CDR3 loop is CASRLDSYNEQFF. The CDR3 bases are TGTGCCAGCAGACTAGACTCCTACAATGAGCAGTTCTTC.

The chain is built from TRBV6-5 and TRBJ1-2, with 8 bases fitting TRBD1. Germline lookup yields CDR1 MNHEY and CDR2 SVGAGI. After removal of 2 bases from V and 7 bases from J, the junction contained 12 bases not matched to a gene. The CDR3 contains 16 residues. In DNA form, the CDR3 reads TGTGCCAGCAGTTACCTGCCAGGGGGCGGAACTAGTGGCTACACCTTC. It is translated as CASSYLPGGGTSGYTF.

This chain links TRBV9 with TRBJ2-1, with 9 bases that match TRBD2. There are 21 residues in the CDR3. CDR1 and CDR2 (germline): SGDLS, YYNGEE. V was clipped by 0 bases and J by 6 bases; unmatched bases: 22. The CDR3 protein is CASSVVGGGLAGTLGSNEQFF. In DNA form, the CDR3 reads TGTGCCAGCAGCGTAGTTGGGGGAGGGCTAGCGGGAACCCTTGGGTCCAATGAGCAGTTCTTC.

The chain couples TRBV7-2 to TRBJ2-7; the D gene is possibly TRBD2 (5 bases). CDR1 SGHTA and CDR2 FQGNSA come from the germline V gene. The CDR3 has 12 amino acids. Deletions cut 3 bases from V and 6 bases from J, with 9 bases between. The CDR3: CASSLAGGEQYF. CDR3 bases: TGTGCCAGCAGCTTGGCGGGTGGCGAGCAGTACTTC.

Written as DNA, the CDR3 is TGTGCCAGCAGCGGAAGACTAGCCGGTTTCCCTACAGGTGAGCAGTTCTTC. This encodes CASSGRLAGFPTGEQFF. The chain combines TRBV5-5 with TRBJ2-1; 7 bases are a match to TRBD2. Germline CDR1 reads SGHKS; CDR2 reads YYEKEE (reference sequence). V dropped 4 bases and J dropped 9; count of bases not matched to a gene: 19. The CDR3 is 17 residues long.

This chain connects TRBV27 to TRBJ2-5, with D uncertain. This CDR3 has 13 residues. The V gene's germline CDR1 is MNHEY and CDR2 SMNVEV (reference sequence). V was pared by 5 bases and J by 1 base, with 8 bases between. CDR3 sequence (DNA): TGTGCCAGCAGTACACGCCTCCAAGAGACCCAGTACTTC. It translates to CASSTRLQETQYF.

The chain carries TRBV6-1 and TRBJ2-2; D not resolved. Germline loops: CDR1 MNHNS, CDR2 SASEGT. V lost 2 bases and J 1 base, leaving 8 bases between the germline ends. The CDR3 runs to 15 residues. The CDR3 region has the DNA TGTGCCAGCAGTGAAATACGACAGAACACCGGGGAGCTGTTTTTT. Protein sequence: CASSEIRQNTGELFF.

CDR3 region: CASSSGVGQGKTDTQYF. The CDR3 region has the DNA TGTGCCAGCAGCTCGGGCGTTGGTCAGGGAAAAACAGATACGCAGTATTTT. The chain recombines TRBV11-1 with TRBJ2-3; possibly TRBD1 for D (5 bases). This CDR3 comprises 17 residues. Per germline, CDR1 SGHAT and CDR2 FQDESV (reference sequence). Trimming left V 4 bases short and J 3 bases short, with 20 bases between. Variable domain in full (rest from reference TRBV11-1 and TRBJ2-3): EAEVAQSPRYKITEKSQAVAFWCDPISGHATLYWYRQILGQGPELLVQFQDESVVDDSQLPKDRFSAERLKGVDSTLKIQPAELGDSAMYLCASSSGVGQGKTDTQYFGPGTRLTVL.

The V call is TRBV28, the J call TRBJ2-1; 10 bases map to TRBD2. The CDR3 is made up of 17 amino acids. Germline CDR1 and CDR2: MDHEN and SYDVKM. The trim removed 7 bases at V and 6 bases at J, leaving 15 bases unmatched. CDR3 amino acids: CASNNPVGTSVGNEQFF. For the CDR3, the DNA is TGTGCCAGCAACAACCCCGTGGGGACTAGCGTGGGCAATGAGCAGTTCTTC. Complete variable domain (other parts from reference TRBV28 and TRBJ2-1): DVKVTQSSRYLVKRTGEKVFLECVQDMDHENMFWYRQDPGLGLRLIYFSYDVKMKEKGDIPEGYSVSREKKERFSLILESASTNQTSMYLCASNNPVGTSVGNEQFFGPGTRLTVL.

The chain is built from TRBV6-6 and TRBJ2-7, with unresolved D. V lost 2 bases, J lost 7 bases, and 6 bases lay in between. This CDR3 has 11 residues. Germline V CDR1 and CDR2: MNHNY, SVGAGI (reference sequence). CDR3: CASSYTEEQYF. The CDR3 region has the DNA TGTGCCAGCAGTTACACGGAGGAGCAGTACTTC.

This chain joins TRBV10-1 and TRBJ2-2, with unresolved D. There are 14 residues in the CDR3. The ends were cut back, 0 bases at V and 7 bases at J, with 9 bases in the middle. Germline V gene data show CDR1 as WNHNN and CDR2 as SYGVQD (reference sequence). The CDR3 sequence: CASSESLGYGELFF. The CDR3 DNA is TGCGCCAGCAGTGAGTCGTTGGGCTACGGGGAGCTGTTTTTT.